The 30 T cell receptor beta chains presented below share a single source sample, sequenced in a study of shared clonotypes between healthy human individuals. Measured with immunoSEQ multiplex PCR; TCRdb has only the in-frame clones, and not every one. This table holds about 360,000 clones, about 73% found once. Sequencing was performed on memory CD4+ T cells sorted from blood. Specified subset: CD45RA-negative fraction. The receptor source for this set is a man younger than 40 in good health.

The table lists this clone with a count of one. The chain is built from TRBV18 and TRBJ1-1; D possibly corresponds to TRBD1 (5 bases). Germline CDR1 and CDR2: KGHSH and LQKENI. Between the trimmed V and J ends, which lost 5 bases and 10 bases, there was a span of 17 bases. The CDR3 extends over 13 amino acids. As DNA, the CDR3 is TGTGCCAGCTCAAACGCAGGTCGGCAGGGAGCTTTCTTT. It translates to CASSNAGRQGAFF. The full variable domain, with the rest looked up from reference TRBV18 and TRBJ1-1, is NAGVMQNPRHLVRRRGQEARLRCSPMKGHSHVYWYRQLPEEGLKFMVYLQKENIIDESGMPKERFSAEFPKEGPSILRIQQVVRGDSAAYFCASSNAGRQGAFFGQGTRLTVV.

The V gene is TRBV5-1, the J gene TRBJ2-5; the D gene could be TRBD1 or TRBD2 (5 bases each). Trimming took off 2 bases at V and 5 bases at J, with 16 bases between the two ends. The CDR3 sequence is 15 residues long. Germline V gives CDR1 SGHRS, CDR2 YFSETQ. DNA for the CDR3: TGCGCCAGCAGCTTTAACGGGGCCGCCGGGGAGACCCAGTACTTC. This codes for CASSFNGAAGETQYF.

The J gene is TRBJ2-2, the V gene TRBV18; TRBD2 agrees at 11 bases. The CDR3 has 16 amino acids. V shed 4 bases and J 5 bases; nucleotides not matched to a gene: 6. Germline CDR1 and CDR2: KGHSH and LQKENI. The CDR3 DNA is TGTGCCAGCTCACGACTAGCGGGGTCCGGGACCGGGGAGCTGTTTTTT. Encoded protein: CASSRLAGSGTGELFF.

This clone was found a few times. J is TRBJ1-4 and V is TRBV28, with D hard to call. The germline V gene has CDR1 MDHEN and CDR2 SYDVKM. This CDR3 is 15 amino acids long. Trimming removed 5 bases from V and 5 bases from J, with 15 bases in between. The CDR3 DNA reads TGTGCCAGCAGTCAAATCAATTGGCTGAATGAAAAACTGTTTTTT. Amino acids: CASSQINWLNEKLFF.

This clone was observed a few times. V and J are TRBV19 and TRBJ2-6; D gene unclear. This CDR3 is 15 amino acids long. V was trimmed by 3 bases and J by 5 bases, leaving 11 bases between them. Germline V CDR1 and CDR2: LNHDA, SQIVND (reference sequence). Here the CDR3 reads CASSMDPSRANVLTF. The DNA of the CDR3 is TGTGCCAGTAGTATGGATCCTTCTAGGGCCAACGTCCTGACTTTC.

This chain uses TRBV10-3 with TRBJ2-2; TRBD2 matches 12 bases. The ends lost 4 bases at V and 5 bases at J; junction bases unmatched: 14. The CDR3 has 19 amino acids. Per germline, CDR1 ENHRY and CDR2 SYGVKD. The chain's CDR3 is CAISGWTSGTSLGTGELFF. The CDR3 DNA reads TGTGCCATCAGTGGCTGGACTAGCGGGACCTCTCTGGGGACCGGGGAGCTGTTTTTT.

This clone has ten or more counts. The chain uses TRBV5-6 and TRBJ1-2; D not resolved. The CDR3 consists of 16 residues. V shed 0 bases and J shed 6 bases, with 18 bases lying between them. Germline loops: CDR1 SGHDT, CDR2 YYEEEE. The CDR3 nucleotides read TGTGCCAGCAGCTTGGGAGGGATGGGCGGACCAGATGGCTACACCTTC. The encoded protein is CASSLGGMGGPDGYTF.

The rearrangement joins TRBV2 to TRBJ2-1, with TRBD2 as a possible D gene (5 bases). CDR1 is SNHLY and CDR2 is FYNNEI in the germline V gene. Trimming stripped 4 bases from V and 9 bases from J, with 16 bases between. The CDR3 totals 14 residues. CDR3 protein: CASSASGTVSEQFF. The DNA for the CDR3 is TGTGCCAGCAGTGCGTCGGGAACAGTAAGTGAGCAGTTCTTC.

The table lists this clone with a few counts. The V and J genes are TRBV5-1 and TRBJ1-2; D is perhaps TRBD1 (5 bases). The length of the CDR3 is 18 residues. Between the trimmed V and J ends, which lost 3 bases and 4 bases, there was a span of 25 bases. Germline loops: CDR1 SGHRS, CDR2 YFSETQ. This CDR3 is CASSSRAPTELRSYGYTF. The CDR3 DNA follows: TGCGCCAGCAGCTCCCGTGCTCCGACAGAACTGAGAAGCTATGGCTACACCTTC.

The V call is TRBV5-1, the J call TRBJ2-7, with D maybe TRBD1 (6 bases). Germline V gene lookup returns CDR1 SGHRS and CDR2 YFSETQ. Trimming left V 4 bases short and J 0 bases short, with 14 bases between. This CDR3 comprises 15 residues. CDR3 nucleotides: TGCGCCAGCAGCCCGGCCGGGACATACTCCTACGAGCAGTACTTC. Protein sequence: CASSPAGTYSYEQYF.

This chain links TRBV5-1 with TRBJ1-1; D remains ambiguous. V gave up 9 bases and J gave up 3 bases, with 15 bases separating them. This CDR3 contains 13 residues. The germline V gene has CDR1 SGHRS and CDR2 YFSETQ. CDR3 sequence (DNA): TGCGCCACCGGAGTGAATGGGGACACTGAAGCTTTCTTT. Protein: CATGVNGDTEAFF.

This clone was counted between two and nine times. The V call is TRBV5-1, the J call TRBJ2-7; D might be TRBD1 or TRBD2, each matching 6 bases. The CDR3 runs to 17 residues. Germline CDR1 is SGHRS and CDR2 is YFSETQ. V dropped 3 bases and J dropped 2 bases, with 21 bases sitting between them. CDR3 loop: CASSYRLGGDRTYEQYF. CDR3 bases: TGCGCCAGCAGCTACAGATTGGGGGGCGATAGGACCTACGAGCAGTACTTC.

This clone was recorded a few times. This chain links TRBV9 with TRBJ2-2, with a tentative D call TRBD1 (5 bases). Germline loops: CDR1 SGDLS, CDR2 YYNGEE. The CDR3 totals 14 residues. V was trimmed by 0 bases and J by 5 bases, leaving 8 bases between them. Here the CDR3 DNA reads TGTGCCAGCAGCGTAGGGGGCCCTACCGGGGAGCTGTTTTTT. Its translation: CASSVGGPTGELFF.

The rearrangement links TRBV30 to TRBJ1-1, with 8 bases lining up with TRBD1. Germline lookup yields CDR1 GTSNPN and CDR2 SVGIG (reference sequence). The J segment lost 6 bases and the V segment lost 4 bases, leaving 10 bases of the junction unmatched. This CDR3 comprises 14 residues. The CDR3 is CAWTLSRGRAEAFF. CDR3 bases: TGTGCCTGGACGTTGAGCAGGGGGCGGGCTGAAGCTTTCTTT.

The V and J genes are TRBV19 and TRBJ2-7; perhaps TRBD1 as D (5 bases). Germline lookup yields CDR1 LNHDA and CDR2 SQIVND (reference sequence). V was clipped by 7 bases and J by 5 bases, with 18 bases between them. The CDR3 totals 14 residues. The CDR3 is CASKPHQGFNEQYF. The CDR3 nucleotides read TGTGCCAGTAAACCTCACCAGGGTTTTAACGAGCAGTACTTC.

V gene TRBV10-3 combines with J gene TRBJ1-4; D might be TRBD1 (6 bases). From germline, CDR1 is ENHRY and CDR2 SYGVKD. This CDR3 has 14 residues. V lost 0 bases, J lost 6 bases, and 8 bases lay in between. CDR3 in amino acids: CAISESAGDEKLFF. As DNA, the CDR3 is TGTGCCATCAGTGAGTCCGCAGGGGATGAAAAACTGTTTTTT.

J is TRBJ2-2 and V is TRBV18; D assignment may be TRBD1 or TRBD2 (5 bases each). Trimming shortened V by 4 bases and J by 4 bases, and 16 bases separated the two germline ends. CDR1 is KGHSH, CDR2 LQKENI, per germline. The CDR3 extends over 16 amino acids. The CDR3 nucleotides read TGTGCCAGCTCACAAGAAGGGTCAGGGACCACCGGGGAGCTGTTTTTT. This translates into CASSQEGSGTTGELFF.

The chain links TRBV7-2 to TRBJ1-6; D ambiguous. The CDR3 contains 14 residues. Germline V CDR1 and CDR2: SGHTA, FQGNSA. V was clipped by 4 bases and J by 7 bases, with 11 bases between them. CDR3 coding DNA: TGTGCCAGCAGCTACCTCCTACCCAATTCACCCCTCCACTTT. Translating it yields CASSYLLPNSPLHF. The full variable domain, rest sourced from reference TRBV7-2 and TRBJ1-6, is GAGVSQSPSNKVTEKGKDVELRCDPISGHTALYWYRQSLGQGLEFLIYFQGNSAPDKSGLPSDRFSAERTGGSVSTLTIQRTQQEDSAVYLCASSYLLPNSPLHFGNGTRLTVT.

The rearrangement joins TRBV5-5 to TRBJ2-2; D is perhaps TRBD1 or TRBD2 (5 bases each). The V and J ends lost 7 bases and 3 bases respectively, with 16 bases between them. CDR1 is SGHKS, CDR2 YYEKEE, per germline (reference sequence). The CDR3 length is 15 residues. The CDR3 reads CASERAGTYTGELFF. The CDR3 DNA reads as TGTGCCAGCGAGAGGGCAGGGACCTACACCGGGGAGCTGTTTTTT. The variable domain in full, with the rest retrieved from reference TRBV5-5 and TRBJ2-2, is DAGVTQSPTHLIKTRGQQVTLRCSPISGHKSVSWYQQVLGQGPQFIFQYYEKEERGRGNFPDRFSARQFPNYSSELNVNALLLGDSALYLCASERAGTYTGELFFGEGSRLTVL.

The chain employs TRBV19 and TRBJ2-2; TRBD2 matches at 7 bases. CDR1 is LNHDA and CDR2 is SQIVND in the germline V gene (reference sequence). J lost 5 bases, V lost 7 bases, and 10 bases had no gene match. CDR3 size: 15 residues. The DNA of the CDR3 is TGTGCCAGTATCAGGAGCGGGATATATACCGGGGAGCTGTTTTTT. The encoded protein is CASIRSGIYTGELFF.

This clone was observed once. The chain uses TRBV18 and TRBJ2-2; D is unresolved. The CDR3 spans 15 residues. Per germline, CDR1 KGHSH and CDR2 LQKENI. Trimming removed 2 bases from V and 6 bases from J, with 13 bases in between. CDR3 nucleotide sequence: TGTGCCAGCTCACCAACGGCCCCGGGTCCCGGGGAGCTGTTTTTT. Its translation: CASSPTAPGPGELFF.

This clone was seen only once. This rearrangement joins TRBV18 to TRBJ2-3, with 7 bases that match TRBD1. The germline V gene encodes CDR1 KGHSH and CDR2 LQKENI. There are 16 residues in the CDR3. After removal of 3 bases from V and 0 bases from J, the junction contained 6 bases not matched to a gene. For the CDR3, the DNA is TGTGCCAGCTCACCGCTACAGGGGATTAGCACAGATACGCAGTATTTT. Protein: CASSPLQGISTDTQYF.

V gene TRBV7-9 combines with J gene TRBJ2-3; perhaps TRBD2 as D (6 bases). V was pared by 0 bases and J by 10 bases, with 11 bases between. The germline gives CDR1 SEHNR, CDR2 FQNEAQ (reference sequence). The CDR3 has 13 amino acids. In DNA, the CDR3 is TGTGCCAGCAGCTTAGCGGGGGGTAGCGCGCAGTATTTT. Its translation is CASSLAGGSAQYF.

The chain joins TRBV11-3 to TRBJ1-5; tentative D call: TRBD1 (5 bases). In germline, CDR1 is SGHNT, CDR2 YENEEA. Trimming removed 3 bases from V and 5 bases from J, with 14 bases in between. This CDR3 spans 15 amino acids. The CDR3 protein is CASSLFDDSDQPQHF. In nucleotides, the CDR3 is TGTGCCAGCAGCTTGTTCGATGACAGCGATCAGCCCCAGCATTTT.

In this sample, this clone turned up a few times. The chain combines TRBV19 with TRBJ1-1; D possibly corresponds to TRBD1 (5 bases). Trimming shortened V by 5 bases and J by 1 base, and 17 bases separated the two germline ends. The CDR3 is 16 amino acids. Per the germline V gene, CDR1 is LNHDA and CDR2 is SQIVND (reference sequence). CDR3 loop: CASSRPRTSGNTEAFF. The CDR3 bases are TGTGCCAGTAGTCGGCCTCGGACAAGTGGGAACACTGAAGCTTTCTTT.

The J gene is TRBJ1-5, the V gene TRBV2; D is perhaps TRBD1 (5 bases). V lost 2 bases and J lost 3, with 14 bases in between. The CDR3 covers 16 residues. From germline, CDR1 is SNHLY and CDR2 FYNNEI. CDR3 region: CASSESGAGINQPQHF. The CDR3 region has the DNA TGTGCCAGCAGTGAAAGTGGGGCAGGAATCAATCAGCCCCAGCATTTT.

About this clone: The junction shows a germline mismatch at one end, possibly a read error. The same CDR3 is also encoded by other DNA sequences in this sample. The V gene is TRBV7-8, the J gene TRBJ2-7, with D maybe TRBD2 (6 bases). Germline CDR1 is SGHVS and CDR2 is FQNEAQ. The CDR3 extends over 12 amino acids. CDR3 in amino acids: CASSLARGEQYF. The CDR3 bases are TGTGCCAGCAGCCTAGCGAGGGGCGAGCAGTACTTC.

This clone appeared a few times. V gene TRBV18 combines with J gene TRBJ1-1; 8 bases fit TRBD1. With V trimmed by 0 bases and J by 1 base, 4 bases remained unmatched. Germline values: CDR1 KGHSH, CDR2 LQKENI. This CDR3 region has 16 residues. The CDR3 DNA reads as TGTGCCAGCTCACCACCCCGGACAGGGCAGAACACTGAAGCTTTCTTT. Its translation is CASSPPRTGQNTEAFF.

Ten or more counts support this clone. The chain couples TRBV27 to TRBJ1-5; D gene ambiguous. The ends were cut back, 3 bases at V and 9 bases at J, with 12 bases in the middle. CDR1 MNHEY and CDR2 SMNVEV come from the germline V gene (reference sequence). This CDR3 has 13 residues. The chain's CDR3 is CASSFRAPGPQHF. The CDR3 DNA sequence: TGTGCCAGCAGTTTCCGGGCCCCGGGGCCCCAGCATTTT.

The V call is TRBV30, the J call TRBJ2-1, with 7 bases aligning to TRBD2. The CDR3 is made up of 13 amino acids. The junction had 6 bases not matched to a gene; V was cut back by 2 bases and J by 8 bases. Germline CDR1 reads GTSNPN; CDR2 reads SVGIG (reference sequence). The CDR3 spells CAWSLGEGHEQFF. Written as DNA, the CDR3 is TGTGCCTGGAGTCTGGGGGAGGGCCATGAGCAGTTCTTC.